This TCR beta chain was recorded in a study of Ad26.COV2.S vaccination and SARS-CoV-2 variants. The treatment denotes: 15 to 20 received Ad26.COV2.S at low or high dose, single or two shots; roughly five received placebo; per-sample allocation not given. All samples were drawn on day 63, counting from the first vaccine or placebo injection. An Ad26 vector carrying the Wuhan-strain SARS-CoV-2 spike served as the vaccine. Produced via immunoSEQ multiplex PCR; TCRdb's table is partial and in-frame only. The data show about 240,000 clones, with around nine tenths seen just once and about 10% held by the top ten. The source is a person aged 18-60 years who received the Ad26.COV2.S COVID-19 vaccine or a placebo. The sample in question was peripheral blood, obtained in a trial of Ad26.COV2.S vaccine versus placebo.

The CDR3 bases are TGTGCCAGCAGCTTAGGAACAGGGGGATCCTACGAGCAGTACTTC. It is translated as CASSLGTGGSYEQYF. The chain uses TRBV7-8 and TRBJ2-7, with 8 bases identical to TRBD1. The germline gives CDR1 SGHVS, CDR2 FQNEAQ. V dropped 1 base and J dropped 1; count of bases not matched to a gene: 3. This CDR3 comprises 15 residues.